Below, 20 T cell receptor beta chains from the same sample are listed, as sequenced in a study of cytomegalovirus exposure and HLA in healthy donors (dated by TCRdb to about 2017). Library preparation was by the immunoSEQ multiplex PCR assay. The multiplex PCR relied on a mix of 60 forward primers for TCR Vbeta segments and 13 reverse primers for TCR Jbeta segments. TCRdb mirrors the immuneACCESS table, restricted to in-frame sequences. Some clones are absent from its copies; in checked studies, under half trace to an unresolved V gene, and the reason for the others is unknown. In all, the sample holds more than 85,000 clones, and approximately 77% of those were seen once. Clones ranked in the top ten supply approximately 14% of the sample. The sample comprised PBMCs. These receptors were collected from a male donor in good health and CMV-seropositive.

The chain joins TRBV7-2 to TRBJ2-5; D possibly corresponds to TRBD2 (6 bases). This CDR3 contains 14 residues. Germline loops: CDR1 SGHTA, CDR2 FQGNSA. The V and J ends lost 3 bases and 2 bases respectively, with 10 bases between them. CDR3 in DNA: TGTGCCAGCAGCTTGGGGGGACCTCAAGAGACCCAGTACTTC. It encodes CASSLGGPQETQYF.

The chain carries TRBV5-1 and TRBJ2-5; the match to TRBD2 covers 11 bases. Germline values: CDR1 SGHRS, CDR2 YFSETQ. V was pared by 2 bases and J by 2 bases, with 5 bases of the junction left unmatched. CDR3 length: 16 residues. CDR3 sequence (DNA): TGCGCCAGCAGCTTCCGACTAGCGGGGCAACAAGAGACCCAGTACTTC. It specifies CASSFRLAGQQETQYF.

This CDR3 reads CASSPVRGSNTEAFF. DNA for the CDR3: TGTGCCAGCAGCCCAGTTAGGGGCTCGAACACTGAAGCTTTCTTT. V gene TRBV4-2 combines with J gene TRBJ1-1; tentatively, D is TRBD1 (5 bases). The CDR3 totals 15 residues. Germline CDR1 is LGHNA and CDR2 is YNFKEQ. Trimming took off 4 bases at V and 1 base at J, with 13 bases between the two ends.

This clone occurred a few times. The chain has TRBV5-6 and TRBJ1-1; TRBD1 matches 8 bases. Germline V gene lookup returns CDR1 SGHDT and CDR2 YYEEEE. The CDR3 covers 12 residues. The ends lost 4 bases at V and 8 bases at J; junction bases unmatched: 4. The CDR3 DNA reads TGTGCCAGCAGCAGCGGGACAGGAGAAGCTTTCTTT. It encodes CASSSGTGEAFF.

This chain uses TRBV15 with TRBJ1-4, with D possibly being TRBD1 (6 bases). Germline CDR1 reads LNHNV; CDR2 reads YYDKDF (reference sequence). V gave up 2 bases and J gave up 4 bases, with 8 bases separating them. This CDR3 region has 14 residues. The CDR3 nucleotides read TGTGCCACCAGCAGAACAGGGCTTAATGAAAAACTGTTTTTT. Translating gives CATSRTGLNEKLFF.

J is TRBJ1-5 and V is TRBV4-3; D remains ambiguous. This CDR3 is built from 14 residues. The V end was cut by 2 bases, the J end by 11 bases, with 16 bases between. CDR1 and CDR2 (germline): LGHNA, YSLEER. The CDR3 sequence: CASSQSSGIQAQHF. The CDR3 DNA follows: TGCGCCAGCAGCCAATCCTCAGGTATCCAGGCCCAGCATTTT.

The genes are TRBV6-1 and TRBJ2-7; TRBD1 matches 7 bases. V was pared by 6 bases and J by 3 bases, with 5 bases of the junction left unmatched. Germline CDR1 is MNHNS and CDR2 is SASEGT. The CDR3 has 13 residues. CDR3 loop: CASSLQGYYEQYF. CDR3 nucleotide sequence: TGTGCCAGCAGCTTACAGGGGTACTACGAGCAGTACTTC.

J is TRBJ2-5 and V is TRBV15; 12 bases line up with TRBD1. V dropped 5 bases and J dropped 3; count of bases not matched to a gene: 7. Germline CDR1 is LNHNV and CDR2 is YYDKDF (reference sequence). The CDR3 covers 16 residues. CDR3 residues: CATSRRDRGLEETQYF. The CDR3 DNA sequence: TGTGCCACCAGCCGCCGGGACAGGGGGCTTGAAGAGACCCAGTACTTC.

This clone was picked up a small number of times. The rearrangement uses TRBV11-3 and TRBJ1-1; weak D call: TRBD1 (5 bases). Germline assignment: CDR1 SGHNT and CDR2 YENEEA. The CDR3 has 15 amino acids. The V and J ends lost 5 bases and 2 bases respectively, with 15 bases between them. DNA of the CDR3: TGTGCCAGCAGCGCCTCCAGGGCCCCTAACACTGAAGCTTTCTTT. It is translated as CASSASRAPNTEAFF.

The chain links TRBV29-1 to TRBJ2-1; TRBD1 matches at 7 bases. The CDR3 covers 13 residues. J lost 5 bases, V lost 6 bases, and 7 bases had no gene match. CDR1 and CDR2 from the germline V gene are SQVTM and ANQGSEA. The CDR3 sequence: CSVAGTANNEQFF. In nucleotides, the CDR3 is TGCAGCGTCGCCGGGACAGCGAACAATGAGCAGTTCTTC.

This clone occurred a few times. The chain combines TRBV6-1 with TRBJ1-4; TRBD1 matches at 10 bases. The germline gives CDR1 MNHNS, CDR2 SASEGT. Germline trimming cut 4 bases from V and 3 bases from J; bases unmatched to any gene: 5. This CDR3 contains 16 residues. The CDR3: CASSGDRGQSNEKLFF. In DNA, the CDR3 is TGTGCCAGCAGTGGGGACAGGGGACAGTCTAATGAAAAACTGTTTTTT.

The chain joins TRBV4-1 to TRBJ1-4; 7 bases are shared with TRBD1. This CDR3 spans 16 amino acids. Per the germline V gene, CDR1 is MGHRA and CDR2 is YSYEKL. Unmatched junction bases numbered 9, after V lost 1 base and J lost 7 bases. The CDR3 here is CASSQGTGIRIEKLFF. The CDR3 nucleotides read TGCGCCAGCAGCCAAGGGACAGGTATAAGGATTGAAAAACTGTTTTTT.

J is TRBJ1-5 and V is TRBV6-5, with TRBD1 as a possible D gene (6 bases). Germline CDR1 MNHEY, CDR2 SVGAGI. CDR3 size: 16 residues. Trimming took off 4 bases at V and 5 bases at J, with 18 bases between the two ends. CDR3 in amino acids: CASSSHQGGAYQPQHF. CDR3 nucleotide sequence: TGTGCCAGCAGTTCGCACCAAGGGGGGGCTTATCAGCCCCAGCATTTT.

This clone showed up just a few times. CDR3 amino acids: CASSRPGVTNEKLFF. In DNA, the CDR3 is TGCGCCAGCAGCCGCCCGGGGGTCACTAATGAAAAACTGTTTTTT. The chain has TRBV4-1 and TRBJ1-4, with D perhaps TRBD1 (5 bases). This CDR3 comprises 15 residues. V shed 4 bases and J shed 2 bases, with 11 bases lying between them. The germline gives CDR1 MGHRA, CDR2 YSYEKL.

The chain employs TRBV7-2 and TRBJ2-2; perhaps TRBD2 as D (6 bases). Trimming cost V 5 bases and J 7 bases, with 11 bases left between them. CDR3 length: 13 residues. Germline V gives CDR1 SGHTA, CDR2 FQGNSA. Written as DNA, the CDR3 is TGTGCCAGCAGCCCCCTCGGGGGCGGGGAGCTGTTTTTT. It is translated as CASSPLGGGELFF.

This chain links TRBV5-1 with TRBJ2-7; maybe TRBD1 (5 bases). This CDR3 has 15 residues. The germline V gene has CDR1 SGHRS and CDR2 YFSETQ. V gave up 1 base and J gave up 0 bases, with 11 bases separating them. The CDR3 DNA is TGCGCCAGCAGCTTGAACACAGGTAGCTCCTACGAGCAGTACTTC. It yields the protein CASSLNTGSSYEQYF.

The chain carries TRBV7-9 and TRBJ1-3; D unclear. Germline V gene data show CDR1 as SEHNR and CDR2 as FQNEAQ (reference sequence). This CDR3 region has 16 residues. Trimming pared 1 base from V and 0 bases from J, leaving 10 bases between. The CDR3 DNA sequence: TGTGCCAGCAGCTTAGAGTCCGGTTACTCTGGAAACACCATATATTTT. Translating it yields CASSLESGYSGNTIYF. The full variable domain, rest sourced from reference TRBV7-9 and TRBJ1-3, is DTGVSQNPRHKITKRGQNVTFRCDPISEHNRLYWYRQTLGQGPEFLTYFQNEAQLEKSRLLSDRFSAERPKGSFSTLEIQRTEQGDSAMYLCASSLESGYSGNTIYFGEGSWLTVV.

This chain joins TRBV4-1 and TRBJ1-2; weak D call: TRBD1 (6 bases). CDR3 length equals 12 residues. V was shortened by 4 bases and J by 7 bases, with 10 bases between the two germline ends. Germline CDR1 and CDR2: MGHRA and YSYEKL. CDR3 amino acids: CASSRPRGGYTF. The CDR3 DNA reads TGCGCCAGCAGCCGACCCAGGGGTGGCTACACCTTC.

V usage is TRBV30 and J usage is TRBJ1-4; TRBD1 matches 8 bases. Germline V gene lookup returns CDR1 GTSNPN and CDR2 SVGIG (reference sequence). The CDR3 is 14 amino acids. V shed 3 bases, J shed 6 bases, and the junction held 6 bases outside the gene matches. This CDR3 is CAWRPGTGDEKLFF. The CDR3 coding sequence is TGTGCCTGGAGGCCTGGGACAGGAGATGAAAAACTGTTTTTT.

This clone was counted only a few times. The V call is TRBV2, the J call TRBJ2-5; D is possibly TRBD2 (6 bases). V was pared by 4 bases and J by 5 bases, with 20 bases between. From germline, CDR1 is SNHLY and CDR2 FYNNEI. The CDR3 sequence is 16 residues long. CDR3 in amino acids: CASSVSGSLSGETQYF. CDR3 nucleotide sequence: TGTGCCAGCAGTGTGTCAGGGAGTCTTAGCGGCGAGACCCAGTACTTC.